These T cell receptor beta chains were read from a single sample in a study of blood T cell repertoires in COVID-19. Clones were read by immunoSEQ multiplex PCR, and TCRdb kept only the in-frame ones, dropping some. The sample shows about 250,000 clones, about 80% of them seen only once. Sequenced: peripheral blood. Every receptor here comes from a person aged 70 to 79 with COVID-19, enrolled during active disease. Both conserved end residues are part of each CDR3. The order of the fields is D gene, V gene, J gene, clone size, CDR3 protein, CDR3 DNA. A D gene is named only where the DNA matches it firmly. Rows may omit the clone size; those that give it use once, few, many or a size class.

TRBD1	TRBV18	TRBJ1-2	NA	CASSPTTGTSYGYTF	TGTGCCAGCTCACCAACGACAGGGACTAGCTATGGCTACACCTTC
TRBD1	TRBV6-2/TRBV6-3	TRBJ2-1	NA	CASSYWDSKNEQFF	TGTGCCAGCAGTTACTGGGACAGCAAGAATGAGCAGTTCTTC
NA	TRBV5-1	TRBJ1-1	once	CASSLEGGATEAFF	TGCGCCAGCAGCTTGGAAGGGGGGGCAACTGAAGCTTTCTTT
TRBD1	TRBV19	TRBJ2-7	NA	CASSIGTGASYEQYF	TGTGCCAGTAGTATTGGGACAGGGGCATCGTACGAGCAGTACTTC
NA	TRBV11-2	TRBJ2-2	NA	CASSSVRGKIGELFF	TGTGCCAGCAGCTCAGTCCGGGGGAAGATCGGGGAGCTGTTTTTT
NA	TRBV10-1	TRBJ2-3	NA	CASSDHLHTQYF	TGCGCCAGCAGTGACCATCTACATACGCAGTATTTT
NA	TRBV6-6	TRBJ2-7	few	CASSYSRDTGDYEQYF	TGTGCCAGCAGTTACTCCCGGGACACCGGCGACTACGAGCAGTACTTC
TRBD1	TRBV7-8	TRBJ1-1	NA	CASDNRTGSAEAFF	TGTGCCAGCGACAACCGGACAGGGTCTGCTGAAGCTTTCTTT
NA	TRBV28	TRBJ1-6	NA	CVHPGAYNSPLHF	TGTGTCCATCCGGGGGCCTATAATTCACCCCTCCACTTT
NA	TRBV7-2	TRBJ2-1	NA	CASRAGMVSYNEQFF	TGTGCCAGCAGGGCAGGGATGGTTTCCTACAATGAGCAGTTCTTC
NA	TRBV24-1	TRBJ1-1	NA	CATSEPGGGRCFEAFF	TGTGCCACCAGTGAACCCGGGGGGGGGCGGTGTTTTGAAGCTTTCTTT
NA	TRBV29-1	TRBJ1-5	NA	CSVAAGAGQPQHF	TGCAGCGTTGCGGCGGGGGCAGGTCAGCCCCAGCATTTT
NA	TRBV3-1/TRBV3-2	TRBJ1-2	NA	CASSRQALRGYTF	TGTGCCAGCAGCCGACAGGCGCTTCGTGGCTACACCTTC
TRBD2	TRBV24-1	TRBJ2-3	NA	CATRLANTDTQYF	TGTGCCACGAGACTAGCTAACACAGATACGCAGTATTTT
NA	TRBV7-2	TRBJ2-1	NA	CASSPSSYNEQFF	TGTGCCAGCAGCCCGAGCTCCTACAATGAGCAGTTCTTC
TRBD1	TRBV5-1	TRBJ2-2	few	CASSTTGAGELFF	TGCGCCAGCAGCACCACAGGGGCCGGGGAGCTGTTTTTT
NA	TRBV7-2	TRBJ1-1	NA	CASSQARDSAFF	TGTGCCAGCAGCCAGGCCAGGGATTCAGCTTTCTTT
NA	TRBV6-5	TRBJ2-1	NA	CASSSGVGEQFF	TGTGCCAGCAGTTCAGGGGTGGGAGAGCAGTTCTTC
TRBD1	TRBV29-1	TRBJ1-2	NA	CSVALGTGANYGYTF	TGCAGCGTTGCTCTGGGGACAGGGGCAAACTATGGCTACACCTTC
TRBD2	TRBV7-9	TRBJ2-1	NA	CASSLRTSSNEQFF	TGTGCCAGCAGCTTACGGACTAGCTCCAATGAGCAGTTCTTC
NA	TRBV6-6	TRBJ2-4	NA	CASSLGITLAKNIQYF	TGTGCCAGCAGCCTTGGCATTACCTTAGCCAAAAACATTCAGTACTTC
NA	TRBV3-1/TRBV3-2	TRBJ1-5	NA	CASSPRQGYSNQPQHF	TGTGCCAGCAGCCCGCGCCAGGGCTATAGCAATCAGCCCCAGCATTTT
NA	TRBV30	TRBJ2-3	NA	CAWRRVGGTDTQYF	TGTGCCTGGAGAAGGGTGGGAGGTACAGATACGCAGTATTTT
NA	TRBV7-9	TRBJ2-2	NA	CASSLYGELFF	TGTGCCAGCAGCTTATACGGGGAGCTGTTTTTT
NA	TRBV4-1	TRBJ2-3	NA	CASSPLDGVWGESTDTQYF	TGCGCCAGCAGCCCCCTAGACGGCGTGTGGGGGGAAAGCACAGATACGCAGTATTTT
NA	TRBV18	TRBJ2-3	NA	CASSPRRISSTDTQYF	TGTGCCAGCTCACCCCGGAGGATATCAAGCACAGATACGCAGTATTTT
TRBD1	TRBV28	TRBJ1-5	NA	CASPPTGGLGNQPQHF	TGTGCCAGCCCCCCGACAGGGGGCCTGGGAAATCAGCCCCAGCATTTT
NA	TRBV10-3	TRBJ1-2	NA	CAISEVQGHGYTF	TGTGCCATCAGTGAGGTTCAGGGGCATGGCTACACCTTC
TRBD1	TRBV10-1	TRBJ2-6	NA	CASSQTGATGANVLTF	TGCGCCAGCAGCCAGACAGGGGCCACTGGGGCCAACGTCCTGACTTTC
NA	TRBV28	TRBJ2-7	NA	CASSTTGSGYEQYF	TGTGCCAGCAGTACGACAGGTTCTGGGTACGAGCAGTACTTC
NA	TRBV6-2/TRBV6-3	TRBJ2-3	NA	CASSRAGRMSTDTQYF	TGTGCCAGCAGTCGTGCCGGGAGAATGAGCACAGATACGCAGTATTTT
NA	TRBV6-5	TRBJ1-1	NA	CASSPMKERTEAFF	TGTGCCAGCAGTCCGATGAAGGAGAGGACTGAAGCTTTCTTT
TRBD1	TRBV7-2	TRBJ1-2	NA	CASTAGTGFQSGYTF	TGTGCCAGCACGGCCGGGACAGGATTTCAAAGTGGCTACACCTTC
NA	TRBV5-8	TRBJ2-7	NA	CASRRTYEQYF	TGTGCCAGCCGTAGAACCTACGAGCAGTACTTC
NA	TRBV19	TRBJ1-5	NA	CASSSSAGDQPQHF	TGTGCCAGTAGTTCCTCGGCAGGGGATCAGCCCCAGCATTTT
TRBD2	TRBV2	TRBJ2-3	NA	CASSDRSGRAGLWDTQYF	TGTGCCAGCAGTGATAGGAGCGGGAGGGCCGGTTTATGGGATACGCAGTATTTT
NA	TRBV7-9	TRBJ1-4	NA	CASSTQGSNEKLFF	TGTGCCAGCAGCACTCAGGGATCTAATGAAAAACTGTTTTTT
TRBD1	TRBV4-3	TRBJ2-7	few	CASSQTRGFEQYF	TGCGCCAGCAGCCAAACCAGGGGGTTCGAGCAGTACTTC
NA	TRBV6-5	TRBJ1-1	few	CASSYSVQAIGTEAFF	TGTGCCAGCAGTTACTCGGTACAGGCCATAGGAACTGAAGCTTTCTTT
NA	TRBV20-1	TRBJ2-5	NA	CSARPGQTQYF	TGCAGTGCTAGACCTGGGCAGACCCAGTACTTC
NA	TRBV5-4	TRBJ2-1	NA	CASSPEGGNEQFF	TGTGCCAGCAGCCCCGAGGGGGGGAATGAGCAGTTCTTC
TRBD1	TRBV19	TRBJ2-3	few	CASSILGQGKTDTQYF	TGTGCCAGTAGTATATTGGGACAGGGGAAAACAGATACGCAGTATTTT
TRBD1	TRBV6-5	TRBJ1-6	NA	CASSRTGLENSPLHF	TGTGCCAGCAGCAGGACAGGGCTCGAGAATTCACCCCTCCACTTT
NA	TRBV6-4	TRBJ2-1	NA	CASSAGSYNEQFF	TGTGCCAGCAGTGCCGGTTCCTACAATGAGCAGTTCTTC
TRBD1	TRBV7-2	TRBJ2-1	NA	CASSSPGTGAVAQFF	TGTGCCAGCAGTTCTCCCGGGACAGGTGCGGTAGCGCAGTTCTTC
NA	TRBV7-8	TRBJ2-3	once	CASSKDRYTDTQYF	TGTGCCAGCAGCAAGGACAGATACACAGATACGCAGTATTTT
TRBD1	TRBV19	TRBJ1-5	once	CASGTGIGAGNQPQHF	TGTGCCAGCGGGACAGGGATTGGGGCGGGCAATCAGCCCCAGCATTTT
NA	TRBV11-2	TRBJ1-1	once	CASSLDRQGGTEAFF	TGTGCCAGCAGCTTAGATAGGCAGGGTGGCACTGAAGCTTTCTTT
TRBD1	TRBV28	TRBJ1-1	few	CARRRQVGQGALRNTEAFF	TGTGCAAGAAGACGTCAAGTGGGGCAGGGGGCTCTCAGGAACACTGAAGCTTTCTTT
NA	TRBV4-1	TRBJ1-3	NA	CASSLTPEGNTIYF	TGCGCCAGCAGCCTCACTCCTGAGGGAAACACCATATATTTT
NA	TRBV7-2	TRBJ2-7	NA	CASSFVLAEQYF	TGTGCCAGCAGCTTCGTACTCGCCGAGCAGTACTTC
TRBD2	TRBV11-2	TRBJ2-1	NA	CASSFGLAGGPTGHEQFF	TGTGCCAGCAGCTTCGGACTAGCGGGAGGCCCTACAGGGCATGAGCAGTTCTTC
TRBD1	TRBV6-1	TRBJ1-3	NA	CASSEGQGTGNTIYF	TGTGCCAGCAGTGAGGGACAGGGCACTGGAAACACCATATATTTT
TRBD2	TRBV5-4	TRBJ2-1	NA	CASSLGASGGAKIF	TGTGCCAGCAGCTTGGGGGCTAGCGGGGGGGCCAAAATCTTC